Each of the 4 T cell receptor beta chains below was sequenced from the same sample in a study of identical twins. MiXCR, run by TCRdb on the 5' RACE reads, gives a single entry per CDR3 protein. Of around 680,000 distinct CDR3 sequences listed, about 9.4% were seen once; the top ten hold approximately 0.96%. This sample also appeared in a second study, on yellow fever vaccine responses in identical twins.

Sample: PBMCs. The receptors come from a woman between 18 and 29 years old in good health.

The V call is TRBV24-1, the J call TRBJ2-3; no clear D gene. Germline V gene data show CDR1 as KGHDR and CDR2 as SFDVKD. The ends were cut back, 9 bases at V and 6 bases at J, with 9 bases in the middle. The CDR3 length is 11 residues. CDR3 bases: TGTGCCACCCAACTTGGGGATACGCAGTATTTT. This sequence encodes CATQLGDTQYF.

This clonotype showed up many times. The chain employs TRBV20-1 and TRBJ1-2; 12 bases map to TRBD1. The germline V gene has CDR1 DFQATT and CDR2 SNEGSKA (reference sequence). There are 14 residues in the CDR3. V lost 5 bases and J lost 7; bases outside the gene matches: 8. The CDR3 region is CSADGTGGFSGYTF. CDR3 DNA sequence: TGCAGTGCTGACGGGACAGGGGGCTTTAGTGGCTACACCTTC.

The DNA for the CDR3 is TGTGCCAGCAGTTTTTTCACGGGGTACGGCTATGGCTACACCTTC. Protein sequence: CASSFFTGYGYGYTF. This chain links TRBV28 with TRBJ1-2; D remains unclear. Looked up from germline, CDR1 is MDHEN and CDR2 is SYDVKM. This CDR3 region has 15 residues. V was shortened by 3 bases and J by 4 bases, with 15 bases between the two germline ends.

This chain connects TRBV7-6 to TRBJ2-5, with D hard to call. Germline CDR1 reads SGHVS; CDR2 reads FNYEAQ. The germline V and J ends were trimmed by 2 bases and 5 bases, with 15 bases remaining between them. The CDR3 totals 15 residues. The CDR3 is CASSLRLGATETQYF. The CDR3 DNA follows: TGTGCCAGCAGCTTACGTCTAGGCGCAACCGAGACCCAGTACTTC.